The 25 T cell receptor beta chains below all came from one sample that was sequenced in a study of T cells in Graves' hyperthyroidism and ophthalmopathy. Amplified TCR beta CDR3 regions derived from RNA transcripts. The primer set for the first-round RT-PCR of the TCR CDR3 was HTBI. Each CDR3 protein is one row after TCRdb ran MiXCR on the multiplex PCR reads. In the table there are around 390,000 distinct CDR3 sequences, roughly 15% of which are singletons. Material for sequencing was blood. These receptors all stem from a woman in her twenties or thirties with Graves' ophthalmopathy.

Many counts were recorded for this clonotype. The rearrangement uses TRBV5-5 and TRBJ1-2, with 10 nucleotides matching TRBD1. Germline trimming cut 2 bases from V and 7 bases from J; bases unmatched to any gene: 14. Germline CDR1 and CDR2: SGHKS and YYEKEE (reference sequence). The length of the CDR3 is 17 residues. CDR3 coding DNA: TGTGCCAGCAGCTTAATCGGGGCCCCGGGACAGGGGAGTGGCTACACCTTC. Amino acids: CASSLIGAPGQGSGYTF.

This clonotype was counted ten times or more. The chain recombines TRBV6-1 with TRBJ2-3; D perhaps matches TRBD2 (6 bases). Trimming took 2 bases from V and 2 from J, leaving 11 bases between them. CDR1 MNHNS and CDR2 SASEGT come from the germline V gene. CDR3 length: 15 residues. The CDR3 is CASSEPGLPTDTQYF. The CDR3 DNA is TGTGCCAGCAGTGAACCGGGACTTCCCACAGATACGCAGTATTTT.

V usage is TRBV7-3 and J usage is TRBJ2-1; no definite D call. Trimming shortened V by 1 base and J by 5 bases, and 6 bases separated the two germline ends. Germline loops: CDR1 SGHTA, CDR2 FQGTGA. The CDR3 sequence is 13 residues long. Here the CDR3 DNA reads TGTGCCAGCAGCTTAAACGGAAACAATGAGCAGTTCTTC. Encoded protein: CASSLNGNNEQFF.

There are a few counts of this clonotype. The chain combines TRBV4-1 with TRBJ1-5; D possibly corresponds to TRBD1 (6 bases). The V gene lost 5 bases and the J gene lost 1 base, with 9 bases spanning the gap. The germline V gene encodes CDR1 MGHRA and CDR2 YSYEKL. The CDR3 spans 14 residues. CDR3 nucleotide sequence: TGCGCCAGCAGCAGACAGGAAAGCAATCAGCCCCAGCATTTT. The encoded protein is CASSRQESNQPQHF.

The CDR3 sequence is CASSDRSQGRYNEQFF. CDR3 sequence (DNA): TGTGCCAGCAGCGACCGGAGCCAGGGGAGATACAATGAGCAGTTCTTC. The rearrangement joins TRBV11-2 to TRBJ2-1; possible D gene TRBD1, 6 bases. Germline V gene sequence: CDR1 SGHAT, CDR2 FQNNGV. The CDR3 is 16 amino acids. The V and J ends lost 5 bases and 4 bases respectively, with 18 bases between them.

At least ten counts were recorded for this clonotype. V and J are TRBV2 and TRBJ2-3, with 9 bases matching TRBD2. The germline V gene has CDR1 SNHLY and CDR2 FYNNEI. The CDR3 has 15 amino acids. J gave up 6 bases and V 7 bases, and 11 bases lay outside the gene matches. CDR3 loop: CASTQRAGGPDTQYF. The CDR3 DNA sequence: TGTGCCAGCACCCAGCGGGCGGGGGGGCCCGATACGCAGTATTTT.

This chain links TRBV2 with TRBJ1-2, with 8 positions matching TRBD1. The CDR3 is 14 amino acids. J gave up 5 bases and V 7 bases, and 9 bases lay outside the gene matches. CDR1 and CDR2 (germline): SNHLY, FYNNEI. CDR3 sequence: CASTLRTGNYGYTF. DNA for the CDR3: TGTGCCAGCACACTTAGGACAGGGAATTATGGCTACACCTTC.

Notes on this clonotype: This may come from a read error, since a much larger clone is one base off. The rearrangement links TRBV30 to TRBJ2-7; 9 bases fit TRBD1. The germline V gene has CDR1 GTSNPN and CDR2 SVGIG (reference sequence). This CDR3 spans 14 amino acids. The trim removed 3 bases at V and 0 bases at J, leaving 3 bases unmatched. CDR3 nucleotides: TGTGCCTGGAGGTGGGACAGGGACTCCTACGAGCAGTACTTC. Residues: CAWRWDRDSYEQYF.

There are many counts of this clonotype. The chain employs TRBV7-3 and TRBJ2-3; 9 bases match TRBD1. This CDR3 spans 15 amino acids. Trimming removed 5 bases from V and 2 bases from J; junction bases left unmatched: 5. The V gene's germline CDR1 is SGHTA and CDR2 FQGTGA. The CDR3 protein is CASSHRGQPTDTQYF. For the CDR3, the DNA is TGTGCCAGCAGCCACAGGGGGCAGCCCACAGATACGCAGTATTTT.

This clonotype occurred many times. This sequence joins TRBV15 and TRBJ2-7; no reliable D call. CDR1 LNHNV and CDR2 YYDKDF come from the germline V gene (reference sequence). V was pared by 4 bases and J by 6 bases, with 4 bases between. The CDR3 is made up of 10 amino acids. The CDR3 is CATSIVEQYF. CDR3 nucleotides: TGTGCCACCAGCATTGTCGAGCAGTACTTC.

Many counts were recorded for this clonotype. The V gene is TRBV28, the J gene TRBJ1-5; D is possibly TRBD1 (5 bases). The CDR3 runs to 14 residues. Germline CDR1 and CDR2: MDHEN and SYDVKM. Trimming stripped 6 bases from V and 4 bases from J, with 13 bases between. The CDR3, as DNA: TGTGCCAGCAGGACACGACAGAGGAATCAGCCCCAGCATTTT. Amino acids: CASRTRQRNQPQHF.

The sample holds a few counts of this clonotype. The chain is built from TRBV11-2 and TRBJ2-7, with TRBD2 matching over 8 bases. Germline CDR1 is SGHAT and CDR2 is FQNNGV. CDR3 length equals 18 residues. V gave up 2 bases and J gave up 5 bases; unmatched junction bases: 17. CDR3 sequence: CASSLSRVAGHWLDEQYF. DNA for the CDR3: TGTGCCAGCAGCTTATCGCGGGTAGCGGGGCATTGGTTGGACGAGCAGTACTTC. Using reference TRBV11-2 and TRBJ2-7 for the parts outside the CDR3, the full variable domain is EAGVAQSPRYKIIEKRQSVAFWCNPISGHATLYWYQQILGQGPKLLIQFQNNGVVDDSQLPKDRFSAERLKGVDSTLKIQPAKLEDSAVYLCASSLSRVAGHWLDEQYFGPGTRLTVT.

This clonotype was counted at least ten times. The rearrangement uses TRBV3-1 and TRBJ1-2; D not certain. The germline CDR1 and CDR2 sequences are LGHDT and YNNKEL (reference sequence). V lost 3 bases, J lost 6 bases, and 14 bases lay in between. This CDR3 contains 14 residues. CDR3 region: CASSQKAGTDGYTF. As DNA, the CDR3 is TGTGCCAGCAGCCAGAAAGCCGGAACAGATGGCTACACCTTC.

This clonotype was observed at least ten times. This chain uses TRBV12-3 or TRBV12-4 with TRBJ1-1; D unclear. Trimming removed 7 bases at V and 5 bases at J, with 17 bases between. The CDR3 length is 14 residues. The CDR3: CASTPSFEWTEAFF. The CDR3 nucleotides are TGTGCCAGCACCCCGAGTTTCGAGTGGACTGAAGCTTTCTTT.

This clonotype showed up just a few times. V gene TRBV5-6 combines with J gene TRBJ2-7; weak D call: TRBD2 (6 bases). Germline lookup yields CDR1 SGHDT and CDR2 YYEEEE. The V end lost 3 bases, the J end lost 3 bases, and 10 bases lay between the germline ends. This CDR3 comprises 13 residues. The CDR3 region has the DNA TGTGCCAGCAGCTCTACTAGCAACTACGAGCAGTACTTC. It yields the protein CASSSTSNYEQYF.

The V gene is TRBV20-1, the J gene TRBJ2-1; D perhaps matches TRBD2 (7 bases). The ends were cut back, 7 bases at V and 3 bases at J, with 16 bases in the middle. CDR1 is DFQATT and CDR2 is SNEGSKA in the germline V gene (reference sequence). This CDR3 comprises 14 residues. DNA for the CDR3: TGCAGTGTCCAGAGGGGGGGGATCTACAATGAGCAGTTCTTC. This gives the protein CSVQRGGIYNEQFF.

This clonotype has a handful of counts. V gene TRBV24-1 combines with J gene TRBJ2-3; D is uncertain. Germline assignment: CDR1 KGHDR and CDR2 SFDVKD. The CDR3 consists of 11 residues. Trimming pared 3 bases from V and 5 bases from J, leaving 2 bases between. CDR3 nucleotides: TGTGCCACCAGTGATGAAGATACGCAGTATTTT. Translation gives CATSDEDTQYF.

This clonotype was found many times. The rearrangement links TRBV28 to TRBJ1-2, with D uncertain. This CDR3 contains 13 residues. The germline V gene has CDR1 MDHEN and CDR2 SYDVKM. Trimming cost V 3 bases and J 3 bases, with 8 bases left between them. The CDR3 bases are TGTGCCAGCAGTTTGGTGTTTGACTATGGCTACACCTTC. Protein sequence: CASSLVFDYGYTF.

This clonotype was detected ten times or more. The DNA for the CDR3 is TGCGCCAGCAGCGCGACCGTCGCCAAAAACATTCAGTACTTC. It translates to CASSATVAKNIQYF. The V and J genes are TRBV5-1 and TRBJ2-4, with unresolved D. CDR3 length: 14 amino acids. V was trimmed by 4 bases and J by 1 base, leaving 9 bases between them. Germline loops: CDR1 SGHRS, CDR2 YFSETQ.

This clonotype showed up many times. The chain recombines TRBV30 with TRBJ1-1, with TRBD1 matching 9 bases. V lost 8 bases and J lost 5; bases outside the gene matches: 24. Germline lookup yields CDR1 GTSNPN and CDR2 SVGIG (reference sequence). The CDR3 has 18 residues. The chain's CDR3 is CAIRPAAPGQGVGTEAFF. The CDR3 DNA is TGTGCCATCCGACCAGCCGCACCGGGACAGGGAGTAGGAACTGAAGCTTTCTTT.

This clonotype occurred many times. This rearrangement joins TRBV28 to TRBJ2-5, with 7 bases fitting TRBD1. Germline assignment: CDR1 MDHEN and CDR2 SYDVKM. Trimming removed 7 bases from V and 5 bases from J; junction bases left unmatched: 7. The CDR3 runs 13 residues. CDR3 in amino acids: CASTDRVVETQYF. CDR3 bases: TGTGCCAGCACCGACAGGGTGGTCGAGACCCAGTACTTC.

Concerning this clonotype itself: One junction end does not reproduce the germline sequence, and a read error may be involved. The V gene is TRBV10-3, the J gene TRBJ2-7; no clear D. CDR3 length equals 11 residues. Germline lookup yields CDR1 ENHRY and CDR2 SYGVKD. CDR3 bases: TGTGCCATCAGCTCTGGCTCCGAGCAGTGCTTC. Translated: CAISSGSEQCF.

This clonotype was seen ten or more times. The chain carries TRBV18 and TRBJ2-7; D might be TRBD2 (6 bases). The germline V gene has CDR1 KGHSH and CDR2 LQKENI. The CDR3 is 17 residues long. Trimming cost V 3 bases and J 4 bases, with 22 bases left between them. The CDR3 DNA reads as TGTGCCAGCTCACCCCCTCCGGGACTTGCACAGGAGTACGAGCAGTACTTC. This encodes CASSPPPGLAQEYEQYF.

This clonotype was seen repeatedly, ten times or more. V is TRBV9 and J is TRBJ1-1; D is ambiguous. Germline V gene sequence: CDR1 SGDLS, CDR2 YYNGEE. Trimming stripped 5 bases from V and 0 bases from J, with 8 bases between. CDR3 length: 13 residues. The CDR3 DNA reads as TGTGCCAGCAGACGCGTCATGAACACTGAAGCTTTCTTT. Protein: CASRRVMNTEAFF.

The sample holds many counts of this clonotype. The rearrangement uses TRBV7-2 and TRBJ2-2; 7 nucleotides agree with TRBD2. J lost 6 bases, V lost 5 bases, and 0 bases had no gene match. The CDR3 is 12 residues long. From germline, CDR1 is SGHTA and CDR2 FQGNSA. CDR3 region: CASSREAGELFF. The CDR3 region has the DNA TGTGCCAGCAGCCGGGAGGCCGGGGAGCTGTTTTTT.